Listed below are T cell receptor beta chains from one sample, sequenced in a study of blood T cell repertoires in COVID-19. Sequenced by immunoSEQ multiplex PCR; TCRdb stores in-frame clones only, minus some. Here the sample spans 150,000 to 200,000 clones, 80% to 85% being singletons. Sequencing used peripheral blood. The source of these receptors is a woman aged 55-75 years with acute or convalescent COVID-19. CDR3s include the opening cysteine and the closing phenylalanine or tryptophan. D genes are given only for firm matches. Expanded clones get a size class; other rows say once, few or many, or leave the size out.

length: 19; D: TRBD1; V: TRBV4-1; size: -; J: TRBJ1-6; CDR3: CASSPIGTGKVGFNSPLHF
length: 11; D: -; V: TRBV20-1; size: -; J: TRBJ1-1; CDR3: CSARRQAQAFF
length: 13; D: -; V: TRBV7-9; size: -; J: TRBJ2-5; CDR3: CASTPLGRETQYF
length: 13; D: -; V: TRBV6-5; size: -; J: TRBJ2-2; CDR3: CAATPTGTGELFF
length: 14; D: TRBD1; V: TRBV5-4; size: -; J: TRBJ2-5; CDR3: CASSSQGAGETQYF
length: 15; D: -; V: TRBV5-5; size: -; J: TRBJ2-3; CDR3: CASSLNPWGSDTQYF
length: 14; D: -; V: TRBV2; size: -; J: TRBJ2-2; CDR3: CASTVSGETGELFF
length: 15; D: -; V: TRBV9; size: -; J: TRBJ1-1; CDR3: CASSVAASRDTEAFF
length: 16; D: TRBD1; V: TRBV7-9; size: once; J: TRBJ1-3; CDR3: CASSSTGVLSGNTIYF
length: 19; D: TRBD2; V: TRBV7-2; size: -; J: TRBJ2-2; CDR3: CASSLVPLTSGGSAGELFF
length: 13; D: -; V: TRBV2; size: -; J: TRBJ1-2; CDR3: CASSGNRADGYTF
length: 13; D: -; V: TRBV3-1/TRBV3-2; size: once; J: TRBJ2-1; CDR3: CASRDGGSNEQFF
length: 13; D: TRBD1; V: TRBV2; size: few; J: TRBJ1-2; CDR3: CASAGQGNYGYTF
length: 14; D: -; V: TRBV2; size: -; J: TRBJ1-2; CDR3: CASSSGRANYGYTF
length: 16; D: TRBD2; V: TRBV9; size: -; J: TRBJ2-1; CDR3: CASSARRLAGNNEQFF